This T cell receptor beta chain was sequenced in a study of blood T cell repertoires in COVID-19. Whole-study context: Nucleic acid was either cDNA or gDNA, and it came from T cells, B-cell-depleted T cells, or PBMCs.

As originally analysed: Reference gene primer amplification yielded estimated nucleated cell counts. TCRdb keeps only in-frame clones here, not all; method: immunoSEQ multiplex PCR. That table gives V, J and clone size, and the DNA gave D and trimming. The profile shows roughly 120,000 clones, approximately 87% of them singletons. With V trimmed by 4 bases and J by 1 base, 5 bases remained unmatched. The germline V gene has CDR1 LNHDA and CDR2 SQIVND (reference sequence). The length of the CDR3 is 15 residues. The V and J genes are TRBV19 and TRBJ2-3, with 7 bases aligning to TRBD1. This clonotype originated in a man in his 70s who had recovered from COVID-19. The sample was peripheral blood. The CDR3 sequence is CASSTTGWGTDTQYF. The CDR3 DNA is TGTGCCAGTAGTACGACAGGGTGGGGCACAGATACGCAGTATTTT.